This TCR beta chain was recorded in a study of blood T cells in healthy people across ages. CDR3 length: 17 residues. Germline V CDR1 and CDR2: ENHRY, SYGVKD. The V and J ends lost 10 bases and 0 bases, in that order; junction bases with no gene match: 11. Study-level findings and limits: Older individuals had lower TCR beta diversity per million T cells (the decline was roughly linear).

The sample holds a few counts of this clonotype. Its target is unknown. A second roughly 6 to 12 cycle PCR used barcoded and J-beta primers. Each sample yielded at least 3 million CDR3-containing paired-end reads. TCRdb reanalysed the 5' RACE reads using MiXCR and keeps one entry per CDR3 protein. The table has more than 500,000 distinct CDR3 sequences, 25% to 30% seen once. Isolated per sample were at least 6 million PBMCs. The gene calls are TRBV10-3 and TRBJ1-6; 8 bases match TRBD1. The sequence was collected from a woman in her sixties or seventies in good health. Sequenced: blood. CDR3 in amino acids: CATTGRGPSSYNSPLHF. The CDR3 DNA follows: TGTGCCACCACCGGCAGGGGGCCCAGCTCCTATAATTCACCCCTCCACTTT.